The 25 T cell receptor beta chains given below trace back to one sample, sequenced in a study of STAT5B mutations in CD4+ large granular lymphocyte leukemia (dated by TCRdb to 2022 to 2024). Libraries were made using the immunoSEQ multiplex PCR assay. TCRdb holds this immuneACCESS table with in-frame rearrangements only. Some clones are missing; in checked studies, unresolved V genes explain under half, and the rest has no known cause. Here the sample has more than 30,000 clones; 69% occur a single time. Less than 3% of the sample is held by the ten biggest clonotypes. Sequenced material: CD4+ T cells from blood buffy coats. The receptors derive from a human donor in good health.

This chain uses TRBV19 with TRBJ2-5, with D possibly TRBD2 on 5 matching bases. Trimming removed 5 bases from V and 4 bases from J, with 14 bases in between. Germline CDR1 and CDR2: LNHDA and SQIVND (reference sequence). CDR3 length: 14 amino acids. CDR3 region: CASSPPGGRETQYF. The CDR3 DNA follows: TGTGCCAGTAGTCCTCCCGGCGGGCGAGAGACCCAGTACTTC.

The rearrangement uses TRBV2 and TRBJ1-3; D is unresolved. The CDR3 covers 14 residues. CDR1 is SNHLY and CDR2 is FYNNEI in the germline V gene. V dropped 4 bases and J dropped 3 bases, with 10 bases sitting between them. The CDR3 is CASSVMTGGNTIYF. CDR3 bases: TGTGCCAGCAGTGTTATGACTGGTGGAAACACCATATATTTT.

The count of this clone is one. This chain joins TRBV15 and TRBJ2-3; TRBD2 matches 8 bases. The V and J ends lost 7 bases and 1 base, in that order; junction bases with no gene match: 1. Germline assignment: CDR1 LNHNV and CDR2 YYDKDF (reference sequence). The CDR3 has 13 amino acids. The DNA of the CDR3 is TGTGCCACCACCGGGGGGGGCACAGATACGCAGTATTTT. Translating gives CATTGGGTDTQYF. The full variable domain, with the rest looked up from reference TRBV15 and TRBJ2-3, is DAMVIQNPRYQVTQFGKPVTLSCSQTLNHNVMYWYQQKSSQAPKLLFHYYDKDFNNEADTPDNFQSRRPNTSFCFLDIRSPGLGDTAMYLCATTGGGTDTQYFGPGTRLTVL.

The V and J genes are TRBV30 and TRBJ2-7, with 8 positions matching TRBD1. The CDR3 totals 11 residues. V was pared by 5 bases and J by 5 bases, with 2 bases of the junction left unmatched. Germline V CDR1 and CDR2: GTSNPN, SVGIG (reference sequence). The CDR3: CAWGDRHEQYF. The CDR3 DNA sequence: TGTGCCTGGGGGGACAGGCACGAGCAGTACTTC.

The rearrangement uses TRBV5-1 and TRBJ1-2; D unclear. The V gene's germline CDR1 is SGHRS and CDR2 YFSETQ. This CDR3 has 13 amino acids. The V and J ends lost 6 bases and 2 bases respectively, with 11 bases between them. CDR3 nucleotide sequence: TGCGCCAGCAAATGGGGAGGGAACTATGGCTACACCTTC. Translated, it gives CASKWGGNYGYTF.

The V call is TRBV6-6, the J call TRBJ1-1; D call uncertain. From germline, CDR1 is MNHNY and CDR2 SVGAGI (reference sequence). Trimming pared 2 bases from V and 7 bases from J, leaving 11 bases between. This CDR3 is built from 13 residues. Here the CDR3 DNA reads TGTGCCAGCAGTTACAACGAATTCCTTGAAGCTTTCTTT. Residues: CASSYNEFLEAFF.

This clone was found a few times. V usage is TRBV27 and J usage is TRBJ2-7; the match to TRBD1 covers 10 bases. Germline V gene sequence: CDR1 MNHEY, CDR2 SMNVEV (reference sequence). CDR3 length: 14 amino acids. Trimming removed 4 bases from V and 5 bases from J; junction bases left unmatched: 5. Here the CDR3 reads CASSSRDRGHEQYF. DNA of the CDR3: TGTGCCAGCAGTTCCCGGGACAGGGGCCACGAGCAGTACTTC.

This chain connects TRBV10-3 to TRBJ2-7; possible D gene TRBD1, 6 bases. V dropped 6 bases and J dropped 3 bases, with 9 bases sitting between them. The CDR3 is 12 amino acids. Germline V gene sequence: CDR1 ENHRY, CDR2 SYGVKD. CDR3 residues: CAISGTLYEQYF. CDR3 nucleotide sequence: TGTGCCATCAGCGGGACACTCTACGAGCAGTACTTC.

The chain carries TRBV6-6 and TRBJ1-2, with a weak D call TRBD1 (6 bases). Germline V CDR1 and CDR2: MNHNY, SVGAGI (reference sequence). V lost 6 bases, J lost 3 bases, and 20 bases lay in between. The CDR3 length is 16 residues. The CDR3 loop reads CASRWTAVTSYYGYTF. CDR3 bases: TGTGCCAGCAGATGGACAGCCGTCACCTCCTACTATGGCTACACCTTC.

V usage is TRBV7-8 and J usage is TRBJ1-2; D possibly corresponds to TRBD1 (6 bases). This CDR3 is 16 amino acids long. From germline, CDR1 is SGHVS and CDR2 FQNEAQ. Trimming removed 2 bases from V and 6 bases from J, with 19 bases in between. The CDR3 nucleotides read TGTGCCAGCAGCTTAAGTGGTGGGACACTACTAGATGGCTACACCTTC. Protein product: CASSLSGGTLLDGYTF.

The chain employs TRBV7-9 and TRBJ2-1; D is unclear. CDR1 is SEHNR and CDR2 is FQNEAQ in the germline V gene (reference sequence). Deletions cut 4 bases from V and 7 bases from J, with 11 bases between. CDR3 length: 13 residues. The CDR3: CASSYPLTNEQFF. CDR3 nucleotides: TGTGCCAGCAGCTATCCTCTAACGAATGAGCAGTTCTTC.

The sample holds a few counts of this clone. This sequence joins TRBV5-4 and TRBJ1-1; no clear D. CDR1 is SGHNT and CDR2 is YYREEE in the germline V gene (reference sequence). The CDR3 runs 13 residues. V was pared by 2 bases and J by 7 bases, with 12 bases between. Written as DNA, the CDR3 is TGTGCCAGCAGCTTTAGAGCTTCGGGTGAAGCTTTCTTT. As protein: CASSFRASGEAFF.

The chain combines TRBV18 with TRBJ1-2; 7 nucleotides agree with TRBD1. Germline CDR1 reads KGHSH; CDR2 reads LQKENI. The V gene end was trimmed by 4 bases and the J gene end by 3 bases; junction bases not matched to a gene: 2. This CDR3 contains 13 residues. The CDR3 reads CASSQGTDYGYTF. The DNA of the CDR3 is TGTGCCAGCTCACAAGGGACAGACTATGGCTACACCTTC. The full variable domain, rest sourced from reference TRBV18 and TRBJ1-2, is NAGVMQNPRHLVRRRGQEARLRCSPMKGHSHVYWYRQLPEEGLKFMVYLQKENIIDESGMPKERFSAEFPKEGPSILRIQQVVRGDSAAYFCASSQGTDYGYTFGSGTRLTVV.

J is TRBJ2-6 and V is TRBV12-5, with a tentative D call TRBD2 (5 bases). Deletions cut 7 bases from V and 1 base from J, with 5 bases between. The germline gives CDR1 LGHNT, CDR2 FRNRAP. The CDR3 is made up of 13 amino acids. Here the CDR3 DNA reads TGTGCTAGTGAGCGGTCTGGGGCCAACGTCCTGACTTTC. It is translated as CASERSGANVLTF.

This clone has just a few counts. The CDR3 region is CASSARAGDTYEQYF. In DNA, the CDR3 is TGTGCCAGTAGTGCTCGGGCAGGCGACACCTACGAGCAGTACTTC. The chain links TRBV19 to TRBJ2-7; no definite D call. The ends were cut back, 5 bases at V and 2 bases at J, with 16 bases in the middle. The CDR3 sequence is 15 residues long. Germline V gene lookup returns CDR1 LNHDA and CDR2 SQIVND (reference sequence).

CDR3 bases: TGTGCCAGCTCACCACTCCGGAAAGAGACCCAGTACTTC. It encodes CASSPLRKETQYF. The gene calls are TRBV18 and TRBJ2-5; D ambiguous. The CDR3 spans 13 residues. The germline V and J ends were trimmed by 1 base and 3 bases, with 6 bases remaining between them. CDR1 KGHSH and CDR2 LQKENI come from the germline V gene.

This clone was counted once. The J gene is TRBJ2-2, the V gene TRBV7-2; the D gene is possibly TRBD1 (6 bases). Germline assignment: CDR1 SGHTA and CDR2 FQGNSA. V was pared by 2 bases and J by 4 bases, with 8 bases between. This CDR3 has 14 amino acids. The CDR3 coding sequence is TGTGCCAGCAGCTTAACAGGGCCCACCGGGGAGCTGTTTTTT. Translating it yields CASSLTGPTGELFF. The whole variable domain, remainder taken from reference TRBV7-2 and TRBJ2-2, is GAGVSQSPSNKVTEKGKDVELRCDPISGHTALYWYRQSLGQGLEFLIYFQGNSAPDKSGLPSDRFSAERTGGSVSTLTIQRTQQEDSAVYLCASSLTGPTGELFFGEGSRLTVL.

This sequence joins TRBV28 and TRBJ2-5; 8 bases fit TRBD2. Germline V CDR1 and CDR2: MDHEN, SYDVKM. The CDR3 runs to 17 residues. Unmatched junction bases numbered 17, after V lost 6 bases and J lost 5 bases. CDR3 residues: CASSSLSGGVDGETQYF. As DNA, the CDR3 is TGTGCCAGCAGCTCCCTCAGCGGGGGTGTCGACGGGGAGACCCAGTACTTC.

This clone was seen more than once but under ten times. This chain links TRBV27 with TRBJ2-7; 9 bases are a match to TRBD1. This CDR3 comprises 15 residues. V lost 5 bases and J lost 2; bases outside the gene matches: 7. Looked up from germline, CDR1 is MNHEY and CDR2 is SMNVEV (reference sequence). The CDR3 nucleotides are TGTGCCAGCAGTGCCCTGGGACAGGGAACCTACGAGCAGTACTTC. Amino acid sequence: CASSALGQGTYEQYF.

The chain couples TRBV5-4 to TRBJ2-5; 8 nucleotides line up with TRBD2. Trimming removed 2 bases from V and 9 bases from J; junction bases left unmatched: 18. This CDR3 is built from 17 residues. Germline CDR1 SGHNT, CDR2 YYREEE (reference sequence). CDR3 in amino acids: CASSFFGSTGTRRPQYF. CDR3 bases: TGTGCCAGCAGCTTTTTTGGTAGTACCGGGACTAGGAGACCCCAGTACTTC.

This clone was counted a few times. The chain links TRBV7-2 to TRBJ1-1; 11 nucleotides agree with TRBD1. Germline trimming cut 8 bases from V and 1 base from J; bases unmatched to any gene: 6. The CDR3 loop spans 15 amino acids. Germline V gene lookup returns CDR1 SGHTA and CDR2 FQGNSA. In nucleotides, the CDR3 is TGTGCCAGCGGGTGGGGACAGGGGGGGAACACTGAAGCTTTCTTT. This sequence encodes CASGWGQGGNTEAFF. Together with reference TRBV7-2 and TRBJ1-1, the CDR3 gives the full variable domain: GAGVSQSPSNKVTEKGKDVELRCDPISGHTALYWYRQSLGQGLEFLIYFQGNSAPDKSGLPSDRFSAERTGGSVSTLTIQRTQQEDSAVYLCASGWGQGGNTEAFFGQGTRLTVV.

The chain recombines TRBV25-1 with TRBJ2-7; D not resolved. Germline V gives CDR1 MGHDK, CDR2 SYGVNS. This CDR3 comprises 13 residues. Trimming stripped 3 bases from V and 2 bases from J, with 8 bases between. The CDR3 DNA reads as TGTGCCAGCAGTGATCGGTCAGCCTACGAGCAGTACTTC. Protein product: CASSDRSAYEQYF.

The chain joins TRBV6-6 to TRBJ2-7; no firm D call. The CDR3 totals 12 residues. CDR1 and CDR2 (germline): MNHNY, SVGAGI (reference sequence). Trimming removed 7 bases from V and 3 bases from J, with 10 bases in between. The CDR3 sequence: CASTLVGYEQYF. Written as DNA, the CDR3 is TGTGCCAGCACCCTCGTGGGCTACGAGCAGTACTTC.

This chain uses TRBV18 with TRBJ2-1; no definite D call. Germline CDR1 and CDR2: KGHSH and LQKENI. There are 15 residues in the CDR3. Trimming removed 2 bases from V and 0 bases from J, with 8 bases in between. The CDR3 DNA is TGTGCCAGCTCACCAGAAGAGAGCTCCTACAATGAGCAGTTCTTC. Its translation: CASSPEESSYNEQFF.

This chain links TRBV6-5 with TRBJ2-3; D might be TRBD2 (5 bases). In germline, CDR1 is MNHEY, CDR2 SVGAGI. The CDR3 is 14 amino acids. Between the trimmed V and J ends, which lost 6 bases and 8 bases, there was a span of 18 bases. The chain's CDR3 is CASSPGSGVITQYF. CDR3 nucleotide sequence: TGTGCCAGCAGCCCGGGAAGCGGAGTAATTACGCAGTATTTT.